This passage covers 20 T cell receptor beta chains from one sample sequenced in a study of T cell responses to AZD1222 COVID-19 vaccine (dated by TCRdb to the early 2020s). Library prep was done by the immunoSEQ multiplex PCR assay. Here the immuneACCESS table is served through TCRdb, limited to in-frame sequences with V and J called. Missing clones are a known gap in these copies; in checked studies unresolved V genes cover under half, and the rest lacks a known reason. For this sample the table gives about 130,000 clones, of which more than 70% were detected only once. The ten top clones hold less than 11% of the sample. The time point label, as the study defines it: baseline before first vaccination. This specimen consisted of peripheral blood, obtained on day 0 of AZD1222 vaccination. Receptors originate from an adult in good health.

The V call is TRBV27, the J call TRBJ1-1; D remains ambiguous. This CDR3 has 16 amino acids. V lost 4 bases and J 5 bases, leaving 20 bases between the germline ends. CDR1 is MNHEY and CDR2 is SMNVEV in the germline V gene (reference sequence). The CDR3 here is CASSSLKRAPGTEAFF. In nucleotides, the CDR3 is TGTGCCAGCAGTTCTCTCAAGCGGGCCCCGGGGACTGAAGCTTTCTTT.

The sample holds a few counts of this clone. The chain links TRBV7-8 to TRBJ2-1; the D gene is possibly TRBD2 (7 bases). Germline loops: CDR1 SGHVS, CDR2 FQNEAQ. V gave up 5 bases and J gave up 2 bases, with 10 bases separating them. This CDR3 spans 14 amino acids. CDR3 bases: TGTGCCAGCAGCGGGGGGGGGCCCTACAATGAGCAGTTCTTC. Encoded protein: CASSGGGPYNEQFF.

This sequence joins TRBV27 and TRBJ1-5; D is unclear. The V and J ends lost 3 bases and 0 bases respectively, with 12 bases between them. Germline V gene sequence: CDR1 MNHEY, CDR2 SMNVEV (reference sequence). This CDR3 spans 16 amino acids. The CDR3 sequence: CASSFLGSYSNQPQHF. For the CDR3, the DNA is TGTGCCAGCAGTTTCCTAGGGAGCTATAGCAATCAGCCCCAGCATTTT.

The chain employs TRBV7-3 and TRBJ1-1; TRBD1 might be the D (6 bases). CDR3 length: 13 residues. V was shortened by 5 bases and J by 7 bases, with 14 bases between the two germline ends. The V gene's germline CDR1 is SGHTA and CDR2 FQGTGA. DNA for the CDR3: TGTGCCAGCAGCCCGGGGGGGGCGCTTGAAGCTTTCTTT. It specifies CASSPGGALEAFF.

The genes are TRBV5-1 and TRBJ1-1; no definite D call. With 5 bases removed from V and 6 bases from J, the gap between germline ends came to 11 bases. This CDR3 region has 12 residues. The germline V gene encodes CDR1 SGHRS and CDR2 YFSETQ. CDR3 DNA: TGCGCCAGCAGGGAGGAACTCGCTGAAGCTTTCTTT. As protein: CASREELAEAFF.

The CDR3 nucleotides are TGTGCCAGCAGCTTAGTTAGCGGGGGAGGAGAGACCCAGTACTTC. As protein: CASSLVSGGGETQYF. The chain carries TRBV7-3 and TRBJ2-5; 9 positions match TRBD2. V dropped 2 bases and J dropped 4; count of bases not matched to a gene: 5. This CDR3 contains 15 residues. Germline V CDR1 and CDR2: SGHTA, FQGTGA.

The J gene is TRBJ2-1, the V gene TRBV19; TRBD2 matches at 8 bases. The germline CDR1 and CDR2 sequences are LNHDA and SQIVND (reference sequence). The CDR3 totals 16 residues. V was clipped by 6 bases and J by 0 bases; unmatched bases: 7. The CDR3 DNA is TGTGCCAGTAGGGAACTAGCGGCAATCTCCTACAATGAGCAGTTCTTC. As protein: CASRELAAISYNEQFF.

This rearrangement joins TRBV5-6 to TRBJ1-4; D possibly corresponds to TRBD1 (5 bases). There are 16 residues in the CDR3. CDR1 and CDR2 (germline): SGHDT, YYEEEE. Between the trimmed V and J ends, which lost 6 bases and 4 bases, there was a span of 19 bases. This CDR3 reads CASTKGRGRLNEKLFF. The CDR3 DNA reads TGTGCCAGCACCAAAGGGCGGGGCAGACTTAATGAAAAACTGTTTTTT.

This clone came up once. V gene TRBV5-4 combines with J gene TRBJ1-6; D ambiguous. Germline CDR1 and CDR2: SGHNT and YYREEE (reference sequence). CDR3 length equals 16 residues. The germline V and J ends were trimmed by 0 bases and 7 bases, with 14 bases remaining between them. The CDR3 DNA sequence: TGTGCCAGCAGCTTGGCTCCCAGGTCCGGAAATTCACCCCTCCACTTT. Amino acids: CASSLAPRSGNSPLHF.

The chain links TRBV5-1 to TRBJ2-5, with D possibly matching TRBD1 (6 bases). The CDR3 loop spans 14 amino acids. The V gene's germline CDR1 is SGHRS and CDR2 YFSETQ. V lost 5 bases to trimming and J lost 1 base, with 12 bases between them. The CDR3 coding sequence is TGCGCCAGCAGAAGAGACAGGCCCCAAGAGACCCAGTACTTC. The encoded protein is CASRRDRPQETQYF. Looking up the rest from reference TRBV5-1 and TRBJ2-5 gives the full variable domain: KAGVTQTPRYLIKTRGQQVTLSCSPISGHRSVSWYQQTPGQGLQFLFEYFSETQRNKGNFPGRFSGRQFSNSRSEMNVSTLELGDSALYLCASRRDRPQETQYFGPGTRLLVL.

V is TRBV5-6 and J is TRBJ2-7, with D perhaps TRBD1 (5 bases). The CDR3 is 13 residues long. V shed 1 base and J shed 6 bases, with 11 bases lying between them. CDR1 and CDR2 (germline): SGHDT, YYEEEE. The CDR3, as DNA: TGTGCCAGCAGCTTGACGACAGCAGCCGAGCAGTACTTC. This sequence encodes CASSLTTAAEQYF.

This rearrangement joins TRBV6-6 to TRBJ1-4; D uncertain. Germline V gene data show CDR1 as MNHNY and CDR2 as SVGAGI (reference sequence). The CDR3 totals 16 residues. Deletions cut 0 bases from V and 0 bases from J, with 8 bases between. As DNA, the CDR3 is TGTGCCAGCAGTTACTCGTTCAGGACAACTAATGAAAAACTGTTTTTT. This translates into CASSYSFRTTNEKLFF.

The chain combines TRBV29-1 with TRBJ1-2; 8 bases line up with TRBD1. This CDR3 is built from 13 residues. The J segment lost 4 bases and the V segment lost 6 bases, leaving 7 bases of the junction unmatched. Per the germline V gene, CDR1 is SQVTM and CDR2 is ANQGSEA. DNA for the CDR3: TGCAGCGTAGGACAGGGATCGGGCTATGGCTACACCTTC. It codes for CSVGQGSGYGYTF.

In this sample, this clone turned up once. This rearrangement joins TRBV18 to TRBJ2-2; a weak D match, TRBD2 (5 bases). The CDR3 spans 15 residues. Trimming removed 0 bases at V and 6 bases at J, with 11 bases between. The germline gives CDR1 KGHSH, CDR2 LQKENI. For the CDR3, the DNA is TGTGCCAGCTCACCACCGGCGGGCAGTTCCGGGGAGCTGTTTTTT. Translating gives CASSPPAGSSGELFF.

The chain uses TRBV7-2 and TRBJ2-7; D is perhaps TRBD1 (5 bases). The CDR3 is made up of 14 amino acids. Germline-derived CDR1 and CDR2 are SGHTA and FQGNSA. The V end was cut by 1 base, the J end by 0 bases, with 7 bases between. DNA of the CDR3: TGTGCCAGCAGCTTAGAGGGGCACTCCTACGAGCAGTACTTC. Amino acids: CASSLEGHSYEQYF.

In DNA, the CDR3 is TGTGCCAGCAGCGCGAGCACAGATACGCAGTATTTT. This codes for CASSASTDTQYF. V usage is TRBV9 and J usage is TRBJ2-3, with unresolved D. This CDR3 region has 12 residues. V gave up 3 bases and J gave up 0 bases, with 2 bases separating them. Germline V gene data show CDR1 as SGDLS and CDR2 as YYNGEE.

The rearrangement joins TRBV9 to TRBJ1-2; no clear D gene. This CDR3 has 13 amino acids. With 3 bases removed from V and 0 bases from J, the gap between germline ends came to 6 bases. Germline assignment: CDR1 SGDLS and CDR2 YYNGEE. CDR3 amino acids: CASSGLANYGYTF. The DNA for the CDR3 is TGTGCCAGCAGCGGCCTGGCTAACTATGGCTACACCTTC.

The V and J genes are TRBV6-5 and TRBJ2-5; the D gene is possibly TRBD1 (6 bases). Germline CDR1 reads MNHEY; CDR2 reads SVGAGI. This CDR3 spans 14 amino acids. The V end was cut by 3 bases, the J end by 5 bases, with 13 bases between. CDR3 residues: CASSYRARGETQYF. DNA for the CDR3: TGTGCCAGCAGTTATCGGGCCAGGGGTGAGACCCAGTACTTC.

J is TRBJ1-1 and V is TRBV19; D ambiguous. CDR3 length: 14 amino acids. CDR1 and CDR2 (germline): LNHDA, SQIVND (reference sequence). V was pared by 2 bases and J by 5 bases, with 12 bases between. As DNA, the CDR3 is TGTGCCAGTAGTATATCCAGGTCGGGAACTGAAGCTTTCTTT. This gives the protein CASSISRSGTEAFF.

The CDR3 DNA reads as TGTGCCAGCAGTGACCCAGGGGAGGCTGGGGCCAACGTCCTGACTTTC. The encoded protein is CASSDPGEAGANVLTF. The gene calls are TRBV2 and TRBJ2-6; D may match TRBD1 or TRBD2 (6 bases each). CDR1 and CDR2 (germline): SNHLY, FYNNEI. This CDR3 contains 16 residues. The V and J ends lost 3 bases and 2 bases respectively, with 11 bases between them.